The 4 T cell receptor beta chains below were found in one sample sequenced in a study of cytomegalovirus exposure and HLA in healthy donors. A multiplex PCR was run with 60 Vbeta primers and 13 Jbeta primers. Sequenced by immunoSEQ multiplex PCR; TCRdb stores in-frame clones only, minus some. In the table there are 130,000 to 150,000 clones, around 78% of which are singletons. Sequenced input: PBMCs. The receptors come from a male donor in good health and CMV-seronegative.

About this clone: A read error may account for a junction end that differs from germline. The chain links TRBV4-3 to TRBJ1-1, with TRBD1 matching 8 bases. This CDR3 has 15 residues. Germline CDR1 and CDR2: LGHNA and YSLEER. The CDR3 is CPSSQVTGGYTEAFF. The CDR3 DNA reads as TGCCCCAGCAGCCAAGTTACAGGGGGATACACTGAAGCTTTCTTT.

This chain connects TRBV5-4 to TRBJ2-1; 7 positions agree with TRBD1. The germline V gene encodes CDR1 SGHNT and CDR2 YYREEE (reference sequence). The V gene end was trimmed by 3 bases and the J gene end by 5 bases; junction bases not matched to a gene: 5. CDR3 length: 14 residues. CDR3 coding DNA: TGTGCCAGCAGCTCTCGGGACAGAAACAATGAGCAGTTCTTC. Its protein is CASSSRDRNNEQFF.

The chain uses TRBV7-6 and TRBJ2-3; possibly TRBD2 for D (6 bases). CDR1 and CDR2 from the germline V gene are SGHVS and FNYEAQ. V was trimmed by 4 bases and J by 3 bases, leaving 11 bases between them. The CDR3 consists of 14 residues. The CDR3 DNA is TGTGCCAGCAGCTGGAACGGGGGTACAGATACGCAGTATTTT. This gives the protein CASSWNGGTDTQYF.

This clone has a single count. The chain joins TRBV4-1 to TRBJ1-2; D is uncertain. This CDR3 spans 14 amino acids. With 1 base removed from V and 3 bases from J, the gap between germline ends came to 9 bases. From germline, CDR1 is MGHRA and CDR2 YSYEKL. DNA for the CDR3: TGCGCCAGCAGCCAAGTCACCACACACTATGGCTACACCTTC. This codes for CASSQVTTHYGYTF.